The 9 T cell receptor beta chains below were found in one sample sequenced in a study of blood T cell repertoires in COVID-19 (TCRdb year 2020). Library preparation employed the immunoSEQ multiplex PCR assay. The clones in this table, taken by TCRdb from immuneACCESS, are in-frame only. Not every clone is retained; where verified, under half of the shortfall comes from an unresolved V gene, and the cause of the rest is unknown. This sample is represented by about 160,000 clones; 65% to 90% of them were singletons. In total, the top ten clones hold roughly 3.3% of the sample. The sequencing sample was made of peripheral blood. These receptor sequences come from a man in his 70s with acute or convalescent COVID-19.

This sequence joins TRBV9 and TRBJ1-2, with TRBD1 identical over 9 bases. This CDR3 region has 11 residues. The V gene's germline CDR1 is SGDLS and CDR2 YYNGEE. V gave up 5 bases and J gave up 8 bases; unmatched junction bases: 1. CDR3 region: CASRGQGGYTF. The CDR3 DNA follows: TGTGCCAGCAGGGGACAGGGAGGCTACACCTTC. Supplemented by reference TRBV9 and TRBJ1-2, the full variable domain reads DSGVTQTPKHLITATGQRVTLRCSPRSGDLSVYWYQQSLDQGLQFLIQYYNGEERAKGNILERFSAQQFPDLHSELNLSSLELGDSALYFCASRGQGGYTFGSGTRLTVV.

V usage is TRBV12-3 or TRBV12-4 and J usage is TRBJ2-1; 7 bases are a match to TRBD1. This CDR3 spans 13 amino acids. V lost 6 bases and J lost 9; bases outside the gene matches: 8. CDR3 amino acids: CASSRTGDIEQFF. The DNA of the CDR3 is TGTGCCAGCAGCAGAACAGGGGATATTGAGCAGTTCTTC.

V usage is TRBV5-6 and J usage is TRBJ1-5; D not certain. CDR3 length: 13 amino acids. Germline V gene sequence: CDR1 SGHDT, CDR2 YYEEEE. The ends were cut back, 2 bases at V and 1 base at J, with 4 bases in the middle. The CDR3: CASSFGSNQPQHF. CDR3 in DNA: TGTGCCAGCAGCTTCGGGAGCAATCAGCCCCAGCATTTT.

V gene TRBV5-1 combines with J gene TRBJ2-3; D may be TRBD1 (5 bases). The CDR3 contains 14 residues. Trimming removed 0 bases at V and 6 bases at J, with 11 bases between. From germline, CDR1 is SGHRS and CDR2 YFSETQ. CDR3 residues: CASSLGQRFDTQYF. CDR3 nucleotide sequence: TGCGCCAGCAGCTTGGGACAGAGATTTGATACGCAGTATTTT.

The J gene is TRBJ2-3, the V gene TRBV13; 9 bases match TRBD2. Germline lookup yields CDR1 PRHDT and CDR2 FYEKMQ (reference sequence). V shed 6 bases and J 1 base; nucleotides not matched to a gene: 8. The CDR3 loop spans 16 amino acids. CDR3 in DNA: TGTGCCAGCAGGGCACGGGCTAGCGGGGGCACAGATACGCAGTATTTT. It specifies CASRARASGGTDTQYF.

V gene TRBV28 combines with J gene TRBJ1-1, with D tentatively TRBD1 (5 bases). V dropped 8 bases and J dropped 3 bases, with 13 bases sitting between them. The germline V gene has CDR1 MDHEN and CDR2 SYDVKM. The CDR3 totals 13 residues. CDR3 sequence: CASSRQRDTEAFF. The CDR3 DNA follows: TGTGCCAGCTCGCGACAGCGGGACACTGAAGCTTTCTTT.

The chain couples TRBV13 to TRBJ2-1; 11 nucleotides agree with TRBD2. The germline gives CDR1 PRHDT, CDR2 FYEKMQ (reference sequence). The CDR3 extends over 15 amino acids. V trimming: 6 bases; J trimming: 3 bases; junction bases outside the gene matches: 4. The CDR3 is CASRILAGVYNEQFF. The CDR3 DNA sequence: TGTGCCAGCAGAATACTAGCGGGAGTCTACAATGAGCAGTTCTTC.

This clone was counted at least ten times. This chain joins TRBV5-8 and TRBJ1-1; D is unclear. Trimming took 0 bases from V and 1 from J, leaving 7 bases between them. The CDR3 loop spans 14 amino acids. Germline CDR1 SGHTS, CDR2 YDEGEE. CDR3 residues: CASSLVVRNTEAFF. CDR3 nucleotide sequence: TGTGCCAGCAGCTTGGTAGTACGGAACACTGAAGCTTTCTTT. The whole variable domain, filled in from reference TRBV5-8 and TRBJ1-1, reads EAGVTQSPTHLIKTRGQQATLRCSPISGHTSVYWYQQALGLGLQFLLWYDEGEERNRGNFPPRFSGRQFPNYSSELNVNALELEDSALYLCASSLVVRNTEAFFGQGTRLTVV.

This rearrangement joins TRBV6-2 or TRBV6-3 to TRBJ2-1; 8 bases map to TRBD2. The CDR3 sequence is 15 residues long. Per germline, CDR1 MNHEY and CDR2 SVGEGT. The V gene end was trimmed by 6 bases and the J gene end by 2 bases; junction bases not matched to a gene: 6. The CDR3 here is CASSVLAATYNEQFF. The CDR3 DNA reads as TGTGCCAGCAGCGTACTAGCGGCTACCTACAATGAGCAGTTCTTC.